A selection of T cell receptor beta chains follows, all from one sample in a study of T-cell reconstitution after alpha-beta-depleted transplantation in children. From the PCR reads, TCRdb called clonotypes with MiXCR, one entry per CDR3 protein. Among a few hundred thousand distinct CDR3 sequences, about an eighth were seen once, and the ten largest hold over 3.5%. This specimen consisted of PBMCs, obtained from the stem cell graft. The receptor source for this set is a human donor who donated a stem cell graft to a child with Fanconi anemia. Each CDR3 is given with its conserved first and last residue.

v_call: TRBV3-1; cdr3_length: 11; j_call: TRBJ2-1; cdr3_aa: CASSLYDEQFF
v_call: TRBV7-2; cdr3_length: 13; j_call: TRBJ2-1; cdr3_aa: CASSFAGINEQFF
v_call: TRBV29-1; cdr3_length: 14; j_call: TRBJ2-3; cdr3_aa: CSTLTRVHTDTQYF
v_call: TRBV12-3/TRBV12-4; cdr3_length: 13; j_call: TRBJ2-7; cdr3_aa: CASSDRWGSEQYF
v_call: TRBV10-3; cdr3_length: 14; j_call: TRBJ2-2; cdr3_aa: CAMSGSQNTGELFF
v_call: TRBV28; cdr3_length: 16; j_call: TRBJ1-5; cdr3_aa: CASSLGGGGRNQPQHF
v_call: TRBV5-5; cdr3_length: 12; j_call: TRBJ2-1; cdr3_aa: CASSGFANEQFF
v_call: TRBV14; cdr3_length: 12; j_call: TRBJ2-1; cdr3_aa: CASSQGLFEQFF
v_call: TRBV15; cdr3_length: 14; j_call: TRBJ2-7; cdr3_aa: CATSSGRTAYEQYF
v_call: TRBV5-4; cdr3_length: 14; j_call: TRBJ2-2; cdr3_aa: CASSPGTTTGELFF
v_call: TRBV5-5; cdr3_length: 16; j_call: TRBJ1-1; cdr3_aa: CASSLAPQGFITEAFF
v_call: TRBV5-1; cdr3_length: 15; j_call: TRBJ1-1; cdr3_aa: CASRRTGVFDTEAFF
v_call: TRBV29-1; cdr3_length: 12; j_call: TRBJ1-2; cdr3_aa: CSVAYSNYGYTF
v_call: TRBV4-3; cdr3_length: 15; j_call: TRBJ2-3; cdr3_aa: CASSQARPDTDTQYF
v_call: TRBV7-2; cdr3_length: 14; j_call: TRBJ2-7; cdr3_aa: CASSLSLAGDEQYF
v_call: TRBV7-8; cdr3_length: 14; j_call: TRBJ2-4; cdr3_aa: CASSPSKRGNIQYF
v_call: TRBV20-1; cdr3_length: 14; j_call: TRBJ1-2; cdr3_aa: CSARDTGLGYGYTF